The clone carrying this T cell receptor (beta chain) was picked up a small number of times. The antigen remains undetermined. The data derive from a study of beta chain features in type 1 diabetes. From germline, CDR1 is GTSNPN and CDR2 SVGIG (reference sequence). The V gene lost 4 bases and the J gene lost 4 bases, with 10 bases spanning the gap. The CDR3 extends over 13 amino acids. What was sequenced were expressed TCRB transcripts, since all of the isolated RNA had been reverse transcribed. Sequencing used immunoSEQ multiplex PCR; TCRdb keeps in-frame clones, though not all of them. The sample holds 600,000 to 700,000 clones, around an eighth seen once. Researchers reported sorting CD4+ naive, central memory, regulatory and stem cell-like memory cells via CD45RO/CCR7/CD25/CD127/CD95/CD27. Study-wide results and limits: All four CD4+ subsets of Type 1 diabetes patients contained TCRB CDR3s that were moderately but significantly shorter.

The chain combines TRBV30 with TRBJ1-4; D perhaps matches TRBD1 (5 bases). The receptor was derived from a man between 25 and 39 years old with type 1 diabetes. The sequenced sample was naive CD4+ T cells from blood. CDR3 protein: CAWTRDFNEKLFF. DNA of the CDR3: TGTGCCTGGACTAGGGACTTTAATGAAAAACTGTTTTTT.